This T cell receptor (beta chain) was found in a study of early T cells in non-severe SARS-CoV-2 infection. Regarding the study as a whole: Anti-spike CD8 responses were favored in VDJdb matching, and private and CD4 specificities were missed.

In regard to this clonotype: Its antigen is undetermined.

The germline CDR1 and CDR2 sequences are MDHEN and SYDVKM. Trimming pared 5 bases from V and 9 bases from J, leaving 14 bases between. This CDR3 comprises 12 residues. cDNA molecules, individually, were tagged with unique molecular identifiers. Each CDR3 protein is one row after TCRdb ran MiXCR on the 5' RACE reads. The sample carries approximately 100,000 distinct CDR3 sequences, about 14% recorded once. The chain has TRBV28 and TRBJ2-7; tentatively, D is TRBD1 (5 bases). The sequence came from an adult who was a healthcare worker with PCR-confirmed SARS-CoV-2 infection or an uninfected control (not recorded which). The specimen was whole blood. CDR3: CASSIQGLRQYF. The CDR3 DNA is TGTGCCAGCAGTATTCAGGGTTTAAGGCAGTACTTC.